This T cell receptor beta chain emerged from a study of identical twins. cDNA molecules carried unique molecular identifiers, and template switching added a universal primer site. TCRdb called the 5' RACE reads again in MiXCR, with one record for every CDR3 protein. Altogether 250,000 or so distinct CDR3 sequences are present, about 13% being singletons, with the ten largest covering under 4.5%. The germline gives CDR1 SGHTA, CDR2 FQGNSA. The CDR3 is 15 amino acids. V was cut by 3 bases and J by 8 bases, with 17 bases left in between. Many counts were recorded for this clonotype. Its antigen remains unidentified. The study's findings and limits: It was possible that invariant MAIT and iNKT cells partly confounded the zero-insertion analyses. Insertion counts were lower in abundant cord blood beta clonotypes, a trend that memory repertoires did not show.

The same data also contributed to another study, on yellow fever vaccine responses in identical twins.

The J gene is TRBJ2-4, the V gene TRBV7-2; D uncertain. The sample was memory (CD45RO+) T cells sorted from blood. The TCR comes from a young woman in good health. The CDR3 sequence: CASSFHTNTLDIQYF. Written as DNA, the CDR3 is TGTGCCAGCAGCTTCCATACAAATACTTTGGACATTCAGTACTTC.